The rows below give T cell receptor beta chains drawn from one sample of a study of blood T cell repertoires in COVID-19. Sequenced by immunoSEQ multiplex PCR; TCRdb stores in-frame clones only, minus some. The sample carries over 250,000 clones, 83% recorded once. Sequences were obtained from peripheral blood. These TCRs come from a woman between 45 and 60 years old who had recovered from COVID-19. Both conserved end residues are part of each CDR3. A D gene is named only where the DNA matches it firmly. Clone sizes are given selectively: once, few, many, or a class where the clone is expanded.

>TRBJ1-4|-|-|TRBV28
TGTGCCAGCAGTTTAAGGGGTGGGGCACGGGTCAGAAGGAGAGAAAAACTGTTTTTT
CASSLRGGARVRRREKLFF
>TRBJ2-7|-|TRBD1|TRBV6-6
TGTGCCAGCAACCTGGACAGGGCCTACGAGCAGTACTTC
CASNLDRAYEQYF
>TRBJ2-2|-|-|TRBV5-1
TGCGCCAGCAGCTTGGAGATTCGGACCGGGGAGCTGTTTTTT
CASSLEIRTGELFF
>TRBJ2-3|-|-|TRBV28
TGTGCCAGCAGTTCTGGGGGGGCGACAGATACGCAGTATTTT
CASSSGGATDTQYF
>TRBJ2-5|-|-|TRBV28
TGTGCCAGCGGTTTCAGGGGCGGACCAGAGACCCAGTACTTC
CASGFRGGPETQYF
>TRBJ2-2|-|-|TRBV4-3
TGCGCCAGCAGCCAAGATTTCGAGAGTGTCCCAATGGGGGAGCTGTTTTTT
CASSQDFESVPMGELFF
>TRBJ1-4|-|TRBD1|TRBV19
TGTGCCAGTAGTCCCACAGGGGGCCCTAATGAAAAACTGTTTTTT
CASSPTGGPNEKLFF
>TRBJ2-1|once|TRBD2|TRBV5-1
TGCGCCAGCAGCCGAAGAGCGGGAGGGCCTACCAATGAGCAGTTCTTC
CASSRRAGGPTNEQFF
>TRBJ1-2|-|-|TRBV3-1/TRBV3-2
TGTGCCAGCAGCCAAGATGGTAGCAGGGGCTATGGCTACACCTTC
CASSQDGSRGYGYTF
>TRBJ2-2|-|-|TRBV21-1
TGTGCCAGCAGCGCTTACAGGGCAGTGAACACCGGGGAGCTGTTTTTT
CASSAYRAVNTGELFF
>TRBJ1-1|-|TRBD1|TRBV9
TGTGCCAGCAGCGCGGACAGGAGGAACACTGAAGCTTTCTTT
CASSADRRNTEAFF
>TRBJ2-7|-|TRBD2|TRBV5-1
TGCGCCAGCAAAACGCAAACTAGCGGAACCTACGAGCAGTACTTC
CASKTQTSGTYEQYF
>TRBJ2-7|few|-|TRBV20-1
TGCAGTGCTAGGGCCTCCTACGAGCAGTACTTC
CSARASYEQYF
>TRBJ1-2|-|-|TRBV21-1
TGTGCCAGCAGCACCTACAGGGGCGGCTACACCTTC
CASSTYRGGYTF
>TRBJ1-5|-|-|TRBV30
TGTGCCTGGAGCACAGGGATCAATCAGCCCCAGCATTTT
CAWSTGINQPQHF
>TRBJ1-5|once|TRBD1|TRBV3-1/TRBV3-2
TGTGCCAGCAGCGAGACAGGGGGCCTGAGCAGCAATCAGCCCCAGCATTTT
CASSETGGLSSNQPQHF
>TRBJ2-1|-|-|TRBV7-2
TGTGCCAGCAGCTTAGCGCTTGGCGGTGAGCAGTTCTTC
CASSLALGGEQFF
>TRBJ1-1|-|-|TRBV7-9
TGTGCCAGCGGCCCCGAGGGCTTGAGCACTGAAGCTTTCTTT
CASGPEGLSTEAFF
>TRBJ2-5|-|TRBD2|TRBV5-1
TGCGCCAGCAGCTTGGCGAGCGGGGGGGCCGAAGAGACCCAGTACTTC
CASSLASGGAEETQYF
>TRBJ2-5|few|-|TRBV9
TGTGCCAGCAGCCCAGCAGGGAAGCGAACCCAGTACTTC
CASSPAGKRTQYF
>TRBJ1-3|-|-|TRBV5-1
TGCGCCAGCAGCTCGCCAGAAGGAGGAGGAAACACCATATATTTT
CASSSPEGGGNTIYF
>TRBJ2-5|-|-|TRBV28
TGTGCCAGCAGTTTTATGGGGCGGGAGACCCAGTACTTC
CASSFMGRETQYF
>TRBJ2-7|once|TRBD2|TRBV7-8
TGTGCCAGCAAAGTTGGGGGGCTAGCGGGACTTTACGAGCAGTACTTC
CASKVGGLAGLYEQYF
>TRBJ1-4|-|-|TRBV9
TGTGCCAGCAGCGTAGGAGGGCTTGATGAAAAACTGTTTTTT
CASSVGGLDEKLFF
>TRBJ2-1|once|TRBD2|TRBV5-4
TGTGCCACCACCCGGGGGGAAAGATATGAGCAGTTCTTC
CATTRGERYEQFF
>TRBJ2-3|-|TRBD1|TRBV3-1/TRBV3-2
TGTGCCAGCAGCCAAGCCCCAGGGGGCAGGGCAGATACGCAGTATTTT
CASSQAPGGRADTQYF
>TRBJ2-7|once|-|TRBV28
TGTGCCAGCAGCTCCTTTTACGAGCAGTACTTC
CASSSFYEQYF
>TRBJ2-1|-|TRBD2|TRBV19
TGTGCCAGTAGTACCTCGGCGGGGGATTACAATGAGCAGTTCTTC
CASSTSAGDYNEQFF
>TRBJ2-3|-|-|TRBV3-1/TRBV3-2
TGTGCCAGCAGCCAAGGCGAGATTGAGACAGATACGCAGTATTTT
CASSQGEIETDTQYF
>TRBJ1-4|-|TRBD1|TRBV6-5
TGTGCCAGCAGACGACAGGGGAAGGACGAAAAACTGTTTTTT
CASRRQGKDEKLFF
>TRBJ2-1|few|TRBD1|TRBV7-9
TGTGCCAGCACAGGGGGCATCACGGGGTCCTACAATGAGCAGTTCTTC
CASTGGITGSYNEQFF
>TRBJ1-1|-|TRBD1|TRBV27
TGTGCCAGCAGCCGCTGGACAGGGTCTAACACTGAAGCTTTCTTT
CASSRWTGSNTEAFF
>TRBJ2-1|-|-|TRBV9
TGTGCCAGCAGCGTAGACTCCAGGGGAAGGGGCAATGAGCAGTTCTTC
CASSVDSRGRGNEQFF
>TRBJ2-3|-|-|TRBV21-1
TGTGCCAGCAGCAAAGCGGCTAGCGGGATCACAGATACGCAGTATTTT
CASSKAASGITDTQYF
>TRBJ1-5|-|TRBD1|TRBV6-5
TGTGCCAGCAGTAAACAGGGGTTTAGCAATCAGCCCCAGCATTTT
CASSKQGFSNQPQHF
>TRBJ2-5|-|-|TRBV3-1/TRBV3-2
TGTGCCAGCCTTAAATTGATGGGGAGTCAGACCCAGTACTTC
CASLKLMGSQTQYF
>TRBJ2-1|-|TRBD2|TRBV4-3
TGCGCCAGCAGCCGAGAGGGCAGCGGGAGTTACAATGAGCAGTTCTTC
CASSREGSGSYNEQFF
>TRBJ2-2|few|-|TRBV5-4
TGTGCCAGCAGCACAGGGTTTACCGGGGAGCTGTTTTTT
CASSTGFTGELFF